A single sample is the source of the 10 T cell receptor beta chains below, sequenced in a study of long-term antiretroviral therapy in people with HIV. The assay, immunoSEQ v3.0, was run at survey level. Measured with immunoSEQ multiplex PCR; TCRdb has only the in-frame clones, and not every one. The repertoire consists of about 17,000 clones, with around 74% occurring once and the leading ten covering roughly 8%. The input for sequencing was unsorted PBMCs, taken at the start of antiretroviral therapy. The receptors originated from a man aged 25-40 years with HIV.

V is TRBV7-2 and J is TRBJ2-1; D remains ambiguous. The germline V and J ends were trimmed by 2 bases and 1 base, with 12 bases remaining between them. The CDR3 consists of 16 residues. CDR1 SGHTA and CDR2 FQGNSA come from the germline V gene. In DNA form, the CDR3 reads TGTGCCAGCAGCTTATTAGCCTTTACGTCCTACAATGAGCAGTTCTTC. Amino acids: CASSLLAFTSYNEQFF.

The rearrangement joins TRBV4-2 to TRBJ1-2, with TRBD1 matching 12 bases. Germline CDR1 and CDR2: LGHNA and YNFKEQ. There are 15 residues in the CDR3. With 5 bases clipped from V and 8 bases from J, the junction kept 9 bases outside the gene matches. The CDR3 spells CASSEGGTGGKGYTF. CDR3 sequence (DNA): TGTGCCAGCAGCGAAGGCGGGACAGGGGGCAAGGGCTACACCTTC.

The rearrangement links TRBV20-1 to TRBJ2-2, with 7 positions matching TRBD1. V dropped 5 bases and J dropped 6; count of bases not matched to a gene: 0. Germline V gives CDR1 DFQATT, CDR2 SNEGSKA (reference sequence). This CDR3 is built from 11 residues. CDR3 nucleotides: TGCAGTGCTGGGACAGCCGGGGAGCTGTTTTTT. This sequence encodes CSAGTAGELFF.

The CDR3 protein is CASSRGGTSGYNEQFF. In nucleotides, the CDR3 is TGTGCCAGCAGCAGGGGCGGGACTAGCGGCTACAATGAGCAGTTCTTC. The rearrangement links TRBV11-3 to TRBJ2-1; 11 bases map to TRBD2. Germline CDR1 is SGHNT and CDR2 is YENEEA. V shed 5 bases and J 3 bases; nucleotides not matched to a gene: 6. CDR3 size: 16 residues.

CDR3 in amino acids: CASSQGAEVEQYF. The CDR3 DNA reads TGTGCCAGCAGCCAAGGGGCTGAGGTCGAGCAGTACTTC. The V gene is TRBV4-2, the J gene TRBJ2-7; D remains unclear. V was shortened by 1 base and J by 6 bases, with 10 bases between the two germline ends. The CDR3 has 13 amino acids. Germline lookup yields CDR1 LGHNA and CDR2 YNFKEQ.

CDR3 sequence: CASSIGGGGATEAFF. CDR3 DNA sequence: TGTGCCAGTAGTATAGGGGGCGGGGGGGCAACTGAAGCTTTCTTT. This rearrangement joins TRBV19 to TRBJ1-1; tentative D call: TRBD1 (6 bases). Germline V gene lookup returns CDR1 LNHDA and CDR2 SQIVND (reference sequence). The CDR3 covers 15 residues. Deletions cut 1 base from V and 5 bases from J, with 14 bases between. Variable domain in full (rest from reference TRBV19 and TRBJ1-1): DGGITQSPKYLFRKEGQNVTLSCEQNLNHDAMYWYRQDPGQGLRLIYYSQIVNDFQKGDIAEGYSVSREKKESFPLTVTSAQKNPTAFYLCASSIGGGGATEAFFGQGTRLTVV.

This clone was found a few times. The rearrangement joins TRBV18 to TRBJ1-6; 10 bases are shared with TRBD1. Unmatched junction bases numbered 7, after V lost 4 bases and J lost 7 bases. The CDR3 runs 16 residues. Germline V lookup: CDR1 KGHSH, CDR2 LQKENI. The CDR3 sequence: CASSRGDRGRNSPLHF. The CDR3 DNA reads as TGTGCCAGCTCACGAGGGGACAGGGGAAGAAATTCACCCCTCCACTTT.

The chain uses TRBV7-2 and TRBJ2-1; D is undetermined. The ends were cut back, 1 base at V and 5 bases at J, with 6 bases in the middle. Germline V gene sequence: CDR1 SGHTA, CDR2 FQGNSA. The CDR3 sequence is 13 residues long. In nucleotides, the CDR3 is TGTGCCAGCAGCTTAGGGCGCGACAATGAGCAGTTCTTC. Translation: CASSLGRDNEQFF.

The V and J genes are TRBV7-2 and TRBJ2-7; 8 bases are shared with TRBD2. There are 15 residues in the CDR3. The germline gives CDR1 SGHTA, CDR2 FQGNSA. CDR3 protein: CATRERGPSSYEQYF. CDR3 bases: TGTGCGACTCGGGAGCGGGGGCCCAGCTCCTACGAGCAGTACTTC.

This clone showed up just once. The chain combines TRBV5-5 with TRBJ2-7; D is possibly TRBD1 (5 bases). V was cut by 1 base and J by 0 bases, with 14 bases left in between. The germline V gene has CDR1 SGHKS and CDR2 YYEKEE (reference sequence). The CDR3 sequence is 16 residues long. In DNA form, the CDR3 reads TGTGCCAGCAGCTTGAAGGGGAATGGGGCCTCCTACGAGCAGTACTTC. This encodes CASSLKGNGASYEQYF. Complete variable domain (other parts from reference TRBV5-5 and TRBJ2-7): DAGVTQSPTHLIKTRGQQVTLRCSPISGHKSVSWYQQVLGQGPQFIFQYYEKEERGRGNFPDRFSARQFPNYSSELNVNALLLGDSALYLCASSLKGNGASYEQYFGPGTRLTVT.